This record looks at one TCR beta chain sequence and its context. Treatment specified: oral pan-JAK inhibitor, 5-10 mg twice daily. This CDR3 spans 13 amino acids. With 8 bases removed from V and 6 bases from J, the gap between germline ends came to 14 bases. Germline assignment: CDR1 MNHNS and CDR2 SASEGT. These data are taken from a study of CD8+ T cells in alopecia areata. Reverse transcribed after extraction, RNA yielded cDNA as the sequencing template. TCRdb's table, derived via immunoSEQ multiplex PCR, lists solely in-frame clones and lacks some. The sample includes about 110,000 clones, less than 70% of them seen just once.

This chain joins TRBV6-1 and TRBJ2-1; D gene unclear. The sequences come from CD4+ T cells sorted from blood, collected at week 24, from a patient treated with tofacitinib. The sequence was obtained from a human donor with alopecia areata. For the CDR3, the DNA is TGTGCCAGCTCCCCCGGGTCCCCCAATGAGCAGTTCTTC. It is translated as CASSPGSPNEQFF.